This paragraph covers one TCR beta chain sequence. The antigen is unknown. Profiling relied on immunoSEQ multiplex PCR, and the TCRdb table lists in-frame clones only, not all of them. The sample holds about 37,000 clones, approximately 75% seen once. The data are from a study of vaccination effects on CD4 cells after COVID-19. Study overall: Two doses of either BNT162b2 or mRNA-1273 were given to each participant.

Between the trimmed V and J ends, which lost 4 bases and 7 bases, there was a span of 20 bases. From germline, CDR1 is MDHEN and CDR2 SYDVKM. The CDR3 extends over 16 amino acids. Around day 10 of culture, CD4+ T cells were separated out. Recipients of the vaccine had no prior SARS-CoV-2 infection and negative nucleocapsid antibodies. The sample was CD4+ T cells from PBMCs cultured without peptide, taken before COVID-19 vaccination. This sequence was found in a human donor who received a COVID-19 vaccine. The V gene is TRBV28, the J gene TRBJ2-4, with D perhaps TRBD1 (6 bases). In DNA form, the CDR3 reads TGTGCCAGCAGTTCCCAGGGGAGCGAGGGAAGGAACATTCAGTACTTC. Translation: CASSSQGSEGRNIQYF.